This section outlines one T cell receptor beta chain sequence together with its context. Its antigen is unknown. No much larger clone is present one base from it, and per-base qualities are unavailable. Using the deep immunoSEQ assay, multiplex PCR amplified TCR CDR3 regions from genomic DNA. Extracted genomic DNA from each cell subset was spread evenly across all wells of several immunoSEQ 96-well plates, with each plate serving as a replicate. For sorted subsets, roughly 200 ng of genomic DNA, equivalent to roughly 33,000 T cell genomes, went into each replicate PCR. The purified libraries were quantified using a Qubit 3.0 fluorometer, sized with a Bioanalyzer 2100, and then quantified again using the KAPA Library Quantification kit. Every immunoSEQ 96-well plate was sequenced on a dedicated single-read 150-cycle Illumina NextSeq 550 flow cell. Per the original workflow: The immunoSEQ output contained only junctional sequences without quality scores, so filtering could not match that applied to full-length reads. Sequences were annotated with PyIR, a Python wrapper for IgBLAST v1.9, and V/J genes and CDR3 were assigned using IMGT germline references. Reads were filtered out if the reads had weak V/J assignments (E-value above 1e-6), no CDR3, stop codons, out-of-frame junctions, or ambiguous translated residues. V3J clonotypes were defined as sequences sharing the same inferred V gene, J gene, and CDR3 amino acid sequence. Percentage overlap between repertoires was computed as shared unique clonotypes divided by the size of the smaller repertoire. RTK rarefaction, the Chao1 estimator, and Recon v2.1 estimates of unobserved clonotypes were used to assess repertoire richness. Generation probabilities for all TCRbeta clonotypes obtained by the gDNA method from a handful of donors were computed using OLGA. Imported from immuneACCESS, the table was reduced by TCRdb to in-frame sequences with V and J called. These copies leave out some clones; in studies compared against another copy, an unresolved V gene accounts for under half, and the cause of the remainder is not known. V and J calls and clone size follow that table, whereas D and trimming were derived from the DNA. This sample holds 1.4 million or so clones; approximately 98.5% were observed only once. Over 0.3% of the sample rests with the top ten.

The data are from a study of shared clonotypes between healthy human individuals (dated by TCRdb to the early 2020s). Study-level background: Three men and two women, aged 18 to 49 years, made up the cohort. For each donor, three plates each were used for CD4 naive and CD4 memory, two plates were used for CD8 naive, and one plate was used for CD8 memory. To estimate repertoire size and how much clonotype sharing occurs between individuals, the study deeply sequenced the blood TCR repertoires of 4 to 6 healthy adults. Different laboratories and diverse techniques were used to prepare libraries and sequence TCR repertoires, to increase sequencing depth and limit assay-specific biases. Per donor, leukapheresis produced somewhere between about 0.94 and 10 billion PBMCs.

Overall results and qualifications from the work: Because the study included a small number of donors, the genetic and exposure-history diversity represented was limited. Across a few donors, roughly 5% of naive CD4, approximately 3.6% of naive CD8, 2.3% of memory CD4, and approximately 0.4% of memory CD8 clonotypes were shared. Pairwise subsampling led to the expectation that sequencing depth would affect the degree of clonotype sharing among donors. Larger estimated clonotype richness was generally found for naive subsets than for memory subsets. Compared with non-shared clonotypes, the clonotypes found in all four sorted-subset donors had higher generation probabilities. Sampling was restricted to blood, and TCR repertoires in tissue are likely to differ from TCR repertoires in blood. Even with the large sequencing depth, rarefaction of the sorted-subset datasets indicated that sequencing was incomplete.

The CDR3 spans 15 residues, from the cysteine through the phenylalanine. Only CDR3 DNA remains: 45 bases, in frame from the first base. V lost 4 bases and J lost 2 bases, and the count of bases not matched to a germline gene is 7. The germline V gene (reference sequence) yields MNHEY for CDR1 and SMNVEV for CDR2. Donors were healthy HIV-negative adults with no recently reported acute infections or vaccinations. All donors were Caucasian adults living in Nashville, Tennessee, USA. CD4+ T cells were enriched by magnetic negative selection, after which naive cells were positively selected on CD45RA and the negative fraction was taken as the memory subset. Blood was obtained by leukapheresis, after which PBMCs were separated by Ficoll-Histopaque density gradient centrifugation and cryopreserved in liquid nitrogen vapor phase. Analytical flow cytometry was used to check the purity and quantity of each magnetically sorted T cell population. Each sorted fraction had its genomic DNA isolated and then quantified by UV absorbance on a Nanodrop 2000c.

This TCR was sampled from a man between 25 and 39 years old in good health. Sequenced: naive CD4+ T cells sorted from blood. The sample's cell subset or site, from its label and the paper: CD45RA+ positively selected. The chain uses TRBV27 and TRBJ2-5; 7 bases in the middle match TRBD2. The DNA sequence reads TGTGCCAGCAGTTCCGGGGGGTTGGGACAAGAGACCCAGTACTTC. This sequence encodes CASSSGGLGQETQYF.